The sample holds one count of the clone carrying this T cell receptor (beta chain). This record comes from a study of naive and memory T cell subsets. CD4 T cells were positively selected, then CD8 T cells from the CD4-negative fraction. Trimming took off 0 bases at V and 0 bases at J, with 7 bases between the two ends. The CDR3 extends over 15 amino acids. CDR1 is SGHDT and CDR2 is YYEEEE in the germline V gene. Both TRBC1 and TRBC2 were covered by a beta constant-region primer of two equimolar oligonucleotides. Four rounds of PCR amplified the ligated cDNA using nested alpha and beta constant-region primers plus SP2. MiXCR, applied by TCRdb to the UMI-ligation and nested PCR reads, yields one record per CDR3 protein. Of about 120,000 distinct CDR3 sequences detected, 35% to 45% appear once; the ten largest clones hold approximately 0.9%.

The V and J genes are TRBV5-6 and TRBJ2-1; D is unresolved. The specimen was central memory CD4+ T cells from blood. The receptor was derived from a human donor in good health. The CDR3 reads CASSLVGNSYNEQFF. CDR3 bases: TGTGCCAGCAGCTTGGTAGGGAACTCCTACAATGAGCAGTTCTTC.